This TCR beta chain is drawn from a study of shared clonotypes between healthy human individuals. Deep was the level used in running the assay. Study processing details: Junction-only sequences produced by ImmunoSEQ had no quality scores, so filtering differed. Sequencing used immunoSEQ multiplex PCR; TCRdb keeps in-frame clones, though not all of them. V and J calls and clone size are those listed in that table; D and trimming were worked out from the DNA. Of hundreds of thousands of clones in the sample, about 80% were seen once. There are 13 residues in the CDR3. Germline V gives CDR1 ENHRY, CDR2 SYGVKD. The V gene end was trimmed by 0 bases and the J gene end by 6 bases; junction bases not matched to a gene: 1. All donors were healthy HIV-negative adults lacking recent acute infections or vaccinations. It was into CD45RA+ naive and CD45RA-negative memory subsets that the CD4+ cells were split.

What was sequenced was memory CD4+ T cells sorted from blood. Described subset: CD45RA-negative fraction. This chain uses TRBV10-3 with TRBJ1-2; the match to TRBD1 covers 7 bases. The sequence was obtained from a woman between 25 and 40 years old in good health. The CDR3 nucleotides are TGTGCCATCAGTGAGTCTACAGGGGATGGCTACACCTTC. It codes for CAISESTGDGYTF.